The 29 T cell receptor beta chains listed next were all sequenced from one sample in a study of glioma-infiltrating T cells after dendritic cell vaccination. The method was immunoSEQ multiplex PCR; TCRdb's version includes in-frame clones alone and lacks a portion of them. The sample carries roughly 62,000 clones, about four fifths recorded once. Sample time point: after dendritic cell vaccination, including at tumor progression/relapse. This specimen consisted of blood, obtained after dendritic cell vaccination. These receptors were taken from a human donor with glioblastoma.

The chain has TRBV5-1 and TRBJ2-5; 10 bases align to TRBD2. Germline lookup yields CDR1 SGHRS and CDR2 YFSETQ. Trimming at V came to 8 bases and at J to 4 bases, leaving 8 bases not matched to a gene. There are 14 residues in the CDR3. CDR3: CASLAGGDRETQYF. Written as DNA, the CDR3 is TGCGCCAGTTTAGCGGGGGGCGACCGAGAGACCCAGTACTTC.

V usage is TRBV28 and J usage is TRBJ1-2; 11 bases are shared with TRBD1. J gave up 6 bases and V 3 bases, and 9 bases lay outside the gene matches. The CDR3 loop spans 16 amino acids. Looked up from germline, CDR1 is MDHEN and CDR2 is SYDVKM. The CDR3 region has the DNA TGTGCCAGCAGTTTGCCCTGGACAGGGGGCGTAAATGGCTACACCTTC. Protein sequence: CASSLPWTGGVNGYTF.

This chain joins TRBV27 and TRBJ2-7; tentatively, D is TRBD1 (6 bases). The germline V gene encodes CDR1 MNHEY and CDR2 SMNVEV (reference sequence). V gave up 5 bases and J gave up 7 bases, with 18 bases separating them. CDR3 size: 14 residues. The CDR3 protein is CASSGDMGAGEQYF. The DNA for the CDR3 is TGTGCCAGCAGTGGGGACATGGGGGCTGGGGAGCAGTACTTC.

The gene calls are TRBV7-6 and TRBJ1-6; D perhaps matches TRBD1 (6 bases). Trimming pared 3 bases from V and 8 bases from J, leaving 8 bases between. The CDR3 has 13 amino acids. CDR1 is SGHVS and CDR2 is FNYEAQ in the germline V gene. The CDR3 DNA reads as TGTGCCAGCAGCTTGGACAGCGATTCACCCCTCCACTTT. This codes for CASSLDSDSPLHF. Based on the CDR3 plus reference TRBV7-6 and TRBJ1-6, the full variable domain is GAGVSQSPRYKVTKRGQDVALRCDPISGHVSLYWYRQALGQGPEFLTYFNYEAQQDKSGLPNDRFSAERPEGSISTLTIQRTEQRDSAMYRCASSLDSDSPLHFGNGTRLTVT.

This rearrangement joins TRBV7-8 to TRBJ2-3; perhaps TRBD2 as D (5 bases). Germline loops: CDR1 SGHVS, CDR2 FQNEAQ. This CDR3 has 13 amino acids. Trimming took 5 bases from V and 7 from J, leaving 13 bases between them. The CDR3 DNA reads as TGTGCCAGCAGCACCAGGACGGGGAATACGCAGTATTTT. This encodes CASSTRTGNTQYF.

This chain joins TRBV5-4 and TRBJ2-4; possibly TRBD2 for D (6 bases). This CDR3 contains 14 residues. Trimming removed 3 bases from V and 3 bases from J, with 10 bases in between. Germline assignment: CDR1 SGHNT and CDR2 YYREEE (reference sequence). Written as DNA, the CDR3 is TGTGCCAGCAGCTCTTTGGGGGGCAAAAACATTCAGTACTTC. Translating gives CASSSLGGKNIQYF.

The V gene is TRBV30, the J gene TRBJ2-2, with TRBD2 identical over 7 bases. The CDR3 is 14 amino acids. Germline trimming cut 0 bases from V and 5 bases from J; bases unmatched to any gene: 3. The germline V gene encodes CDR1 GTSNPN and CDR2 SVGIG (reference sequence). CDR3 bases: TGTGCCTGGAGTGTAGGGGAGGGTACCGGGGAGCTGTTTTTT. Translating gives CAWSVGEGTGELFF.

This sequence joins TRBV9 and TRBJ2-1, with TRBD2 matching over 15 bases. The CDR3 runs 20 residues. Germline lookup yields CDR1 SGDLS and CDR2 YYNGEE. J gave up 2 bases and V 3 bases, and 12 bases lay outside the gene matches. The CDR3, as DNA: TGTGCCAGCAGCGATGATGCGGGACTAGCGGGGGGCGGGGCCTACAATGAGCAGTTCTTC. Translation gives CASSDDAGLAGGGAYNEQFF.

This clone was counted only a few times. The chain is built from TRBV15 and TRBJ1-3, with D hard to call. Germline V gene sequence: CDR1 LNHNV, CDR2 YYDKDF (reference sequence). This CDR3 is 16 amino acids long. The V end was cut by 0 bases, the J end by 0 bases, with 9 bases between. DNA of the CDR3: TGTGCCACCAGCAGAGAATCTCTACGCTCTGGAAACACCATATATTTT. It codes for CATSRESLRSGNTIYF.

The rearrangement joins TRBV5-6 to TRBJ2-6; TRBD2 might be the D (6 bases). CDR1 and CDR2 (germline): SGHDT, YYEEEE. The CDR3 spans 17 residues. Trimming left V 2 bases short and J 0 bases short, with 12 bases between. CDR3 in DNA: TGTGCCAGCAGCTTTGGGGGGTTAGGCTCTGGGGCCAACGTCCTGACTTTC. Translation gives CASSFGGLGSGANVLTF.

The chain is built from TRBV7-2 and TRBJ2-7, with a possible D match to TRBD1 (6 bases). The germline V and J ends were trimmed by 1 base and 0 bases, with 10 bases remaining between them. Germline V CDR1 and CDR2: SGHTA, FQGNSA. The CDR3 runs to 15 residues. This chain's CDR3 is CASSLGWTASYEQYF. Written as DNA, the CDR3 is TGTGCCAGCAGCTTAGGCTGGACAGCCTCCTACGAGCAGTACTTC.

This clone appeared a few times. The chain links TRBV6-1 to TRBJ2-7, with D maybe TRBD1 (5 bases). This CDR3 comprises 16 residues. Germline CDR1 reads MNHNS; CDR2 reads SASEGT. Trimming stripped 0 bases from V and 4 bases from J, with 16 bases between. The CDR3 sequence is CASSEAIGAGWYEQYF. Written as DNA, the CDR3 is TGTGCCAGCAGTGAAGCCATAGGGGCAGGGTGGTACGAGCAGTACTTC.

The rearrangement joins TRBV5-6 to TRBJ1-1, with 8 nucleotides matching TRBD1. The J segment lost 4 bases and the V segment lost 4 bases, leaving 12 bases of the junction unmatched. Germline CDR1 SGHDT, CDR2 YYEEEE. There are 16 residues in the CDR3. CDR3 loop: CASSPWVEDRATEAFF. The CDR3, as DNA: TGTGCCAGCAGCCCGTGGGTAGAGGACAGGGCCACTGAAGCTTTCTTT.

The chain combines TRBV5-6 with TRBJ1-1; D possibly corresponds to TRBD1 (5 bases). Germline loops: CDR1 SGHDT, CDR2 YYEEEE. The CDR3 extends over 14 amino acids. Trimming pared 3 bases from V and 1 base from J, leaving 10 bases between. DNA for the CDR3: TGTGCCAGCAGCTGGGGCGGGGAGAACACTGAAGCTTTCTTT. This encodes CASSWGGENTEAFF.

The V gene is TRBV7-9, the J gene TRBJ2-6; no clear D. Trimming stripped 1 base from V and 2 bases from J, with 6 bases between. The length of the CDR3 is 15 residues. The germline gives CDR1 SEHNR, CDR2 FQNEAQ (reference sequence). CDR3 region: CASSLVQAGANVLTF. For the CDR3, the DNA is TGTGCCAGCAGCTTAGTTCAGGCTGGGGCCAACGTCCTGACTTTC.

This chain joins TRBV11-2 and TRBJ1-1, with a possible D match to TRBD1 (5 bases). Looked up from germline, CDR1 is SGHAT and CDR2 is FQNNGV. V shed 5 bases and J shed 11 bases, with 18 bases lying between them. CDR3 length: 13 amino acids. Here the CDR3 DNA reads TGTGCCAGCAGCACGTCTGGGGCAGGCTTGGCTTTCTTT. It codes for CASSTSGAGLAFF. The complete variable domain, with remaining parts taken from reference TRBV11-2 and TRBJ1-1, reads EAGVAQSPRYKIIEKRQSVAFWCNPISGHATLYWYQQILGQGPKLLIQFQNNGVVDDSQLPKDRFSAERLKGVDSTLKIQPAKLEDSAVYLCASSTSGAGLAFFGQGTRLTVV.

The chain couples TRBV7-2 to TRBJ1-5; tentatively, D is TRBD1 (6 bases). CDR1 is SGHTA, CDR2 FQGNSA, per germline. The length of the CDR3 is 14 residues. V lost 1 base and J lost 4, with 8 bases in between. The CDR3 is CASSLVRGNQPQHF. DNA for the CDR3: TGTGCCAGCAGCTTAGTCAGGGGAAATCAGCCCCAGCATTTT.

V gene TRBV6-5 combines with J gene TRBJ1-1, with D maybe TRBD1 (5 bases). Trimming pared 7 bases from V and 7 bases from J, leaving 16 bases between. The CDR3 sequence is 13 residues long. Germline V gene sequence: CDR1 MNHEY, CDR2 SVGAGI. The CDR3 DNA reads as TGTGCCAGCACCCGCCAGGGCCTCGATGAAGCTTTCTTT. Protein sequence: CASTRQGLDEAFF.

The chain joins TRBV19 to TRBJ2-1; D unresolved. CDR1 LNHDA and CDR2 SQIVND come from the germline V gene (reference sequence). CDR3 length: 12 amino acids. Trimming stripped 3 bases from V and 7 bases from J, with 7 bases between. The CDR3 nucleotides are TGTGCCAGTAGTATCACTTGGAATGAGCAGTTCTTC. Protein product: CASSITWNEQFF.

This sequence joins TRBV5-4 and TRBJ2-6, with D possibly TRBD2 on 5 matching bases. Germline loops: CDR1 SGHNT, CDR2 YYREEE (reference sequence). The CDR3 runs 16 residues. Trimming took 1 base from V and 4 from J, leaving 12 bases between them. CDR3 nucleotides: TGTGCCAGCAGCTTGCAGGCGGGTCCAGGGGCCAACGTCCTGACTTTC. Residues: CASSLQAGPGANVLTF.

This chain connects TRBV5-1 to TRBJ2-5; perhaps TRBD2 as D (7 bases). Germline-derived CDR1 and CDR2 are SGHRS and YFSETQ. V dropped 6 bases and J dropped 0 bases, with 15 bases sitting between them. This CDR3 comprises 15 residues. This CDR3 reads CASKRGGGDQETQYF. The CDR3 coding sequence is TGCGCCAGCAAGCGGGGCGGGGGCGACCAAGAGACCCAGTACTTC.

V usage is TRBV6-5 and J usage is TRBJ2-7; 10 nucleotides align to TRBD1. The CDR3 runs 15 residues. The V gene's germline CDR1 is MNHEY and CDR2 SVGAGI. V trimming: 7 bases; J trimming: 6 bases; junction bases outside the gene matches: 12. In DNA form, the CDR3 reads TGTGCCAGCACCCAGTCCGGGACAGGGGTGGGCGAGCAGTACTTC. It specifies CASTQSGTGVGEQYF.

This chain links TRBV11-2 with TRBJ2-5; 12 bases align to TRBD1. Trimming at V came to 6 bases and at J to 5 bases, leaving 10 bases not matched to a gene. This CDR3 region has 16 residues. Germline V gene sequence: CDR1 SGHAT, CDR2 FQNNGV. The CDR3 region is CASSYRDRGRRETQYF. The DNA of the CDR3 is TGTGCCAGCAGTTACCGGGACAGGGGGCGGCGGGAGACCCAGTACTTC.

The chain has TRBV27 and TRBJ2-7; TRBD1 matches 8 bases. J was trimmed by 3 bases and V by 3 bases; bases with no gene match: 4. There are 14 residues in the CDR3. Per germline, CDR1 MNHEY and CDR2 SMNVEV (reference sequence). The CDR3 DNA reads TGTGCCAGCAGTTTCCTTGACAGGGGCTACGAGCAGTACTTC. It translates to CASSFLDRGYEQYF.

This clone showed up just a few times. CDR3 DNA: TGTGCCAGCAGCCAAGATGCAGGGACAGGGATCGGGGAGCTGTTTTTT. It translates to CASSQDAGTGIGELFF. The V and J genes are TRBV14 and TRBJ2-2; 9 bases are shared with TRBD1. This CDR3 is built from 16 residues. The germline V gene encodes CDR1 SGHDN and CDR2 FVKESK. V was clipped by 0 bases and J by 7 bases; unmatched bases: 6.

This chain links TRBV5-1 with TRBJ1-1, with 12 bases that match TRBD1. Per the germline V gene, CDR1 is SGHRS and CDR2 is YFSETQ. The trim removed 2 bases at V and 7 bases at J, leaving 12 bases unmatched. The CDR3 spans 17 residues. CDR3 sequence: CASSFPGQGARSDEAFF. CDR3 bases: TGCGCCAGCAGCTTCCCGGGACAGGGGGCAAGGTCGGATGAAGCTTTCTTT.

This rearrangement joins TRBV18 to TRBJ1-1; D gene unclear. V was shortened by 3 bases and J by 3 bases, with 17 bases between the two germline ends. The CDR3 has 16 residues. In germline, CDR1 is KGHSH, CDR2 LQKENI. The CDR3 spells CASSPAGLDVHTEAFF. The CDR3 nucleotides are TGTGCCAGCTCACCGGCTGGGCTCGATGTGCACACTGAAGCTTTCTTT.

The CDR3 loop is CASSFLAGQGYLEQYF. CDR3 sequence (DNA): TGTGCCAGCAGTTTTTTGGCGGGACAGGGTTATTTGGAGCAGTACTTC. The chain carries TRBV27 and TRBJ2-5; 9 positions agree with TRBD1. Germline trimming cut 3 bases from V and 11 bases from J; bases unmatched to any gene: 16. CDR1 is MNHEY, CDR2 SMNVEV, per germline (reference sequence). The CDR3 contains 16 residues.

The CDR3 DNA reads as TGTGCCAGCTCCCGACAGGTTAGCAATCAGCCCCAGCATTTT. Protein product: CASSRQVSNQPQHF. This sequence joins TRBV18 and TRBJ1-5, with a possible D match to TRBD1 (6 bases). Deletions cut 6 bases from V and 0 bases from J, with 9 bases between. This CDR3 has 14 amino acids. CDR1 is KGHSH, CDR2 LQKENI, per germline.